The 28 T cell receptor beta chains in this list originate from one sample, sequenced in a study of blood T cell repertoires in COVID-19. Sequencing used immunoSEQ multiplex PCR; TCRdb keeps in-frame clones, though not all of them. The table records 25,000 to 30,000 clones, 70% to 90% of them present only once. The sequenced sample consisted of peripheral blood. The receptor source for this set is a human donor in a cohort sampled during active COVID-19.

This chain joins TRBV4-3 and TRBJ2-1; D unclear. CDR3 length: 15 amino acids. V shed 1 base and J shed 2 bases, with 9 bases lying between them. The germline CDR1 and CDR2 sequences are LGHNA and YSLEER. CDR3 coding DNA: TGCGCCAGCAGCCAAGGCCCACAACCCTACAATGAGCAGTTCTTC. Amino acid sequence: CASSQGPQPYNEQFF.

This chain links TRBV7-8 with TRBJ1-2, with D perhaps matching TRBD1 (5 bases). V was cut by 5 bases and J by 4 bases, with 11 bases left in between. The CDR3 has 13 residues. Germline CDR1 SGHVS, CDR2 FQNEAQ. Here the CDR3 DNA reads TGTGCCAGCAGCCCCCCAGGGCTCTATGGCTACACCTTC. This sequence encodes CASSPPGLYGYTF.

V gene TRBV12-5 combines with J gene TRBJ2-1; TRBD1 might be the D (6 bases). This CDR3 is built from 14 residues. The V end lost 9 bases, the J end lost 0 bases, and 12 bases lay between the germline ends. Germline V CDR1 and CDR2: LGHNT, FRNRAP. The CDR3 sequence is CASRDRSSYNEQFF. The DNA for the CDR3 is TGTGCTAGCCGTGACAGGAGCTCCTACAATGAGCAGTTCTTC.

This clone has just one count. The CDR3 is CASTQFDGVQETQYF. The CDR3 DNA is TGTGCCAGCACCCAATTCGATGGAGTTCAAGAGACCCAGTACTTC. The chain links TRBV7-6 to TRBJ2-5; no reliable D call. V was trimmed by 7 bases and J by 2 bases, leaving 17 bases between them. The V gene's germline CDR1 is SGHVS and CDR2 FNYEAQ. CDR3 size: 15 residues.

V gene TRBV5-4 combines with J gene TRBJ2-1, with 9 bases fitting TRBD2. This CDR3 is built from 14 residues. Germline V gene lookup returns CDR1 SGHNT and CDR2 YYREEE (reference sequence). The junction had 2 bases not matched to a gene; V was cut back by 2 bases and J by 5 bases. CDR3 amino acids: CASSFSGGHNEQFF. The CDR3 nucleotides are TGTGCCAGCAGCTTTAGCGGGGGCCACAATGAGCAGTTCTTC. Full variable domain (remainder filled in from reference TRBV5-4 and TRBJ2-1): ETGVTQSPTHLIKTRGQQVTLRCSSQSGHNTVSWYQQALGQGPQFIFQYYREEENGRGNFPPRFSGLQFPNYSSELNVNALELDDSALYLCASSFSGGHNEQFFGPGTRLTVL.

The V and J genes are TRBV7-9 and TRBJ1-2; D ambiguous. From germline, CDR1 is SEHNR and CDR2 FQNEAQ (reference sequence). Trimming removed 3 bases from V and 3 bases from J, with 8 bases in between. The CDR3 contains 13 residues. The CDR3 nucleotides are TGTGCCAGCAGCTTTGGCGGGGACTATGGCTACACCTTC. Amino acids: CASSFGGDYGYTF.

This sequence joins TRBV7-4 and TRBJ1-3; D is perhaps TRBD1 (5 bases). The V and J ends lost 5 bases and 2 bases respectively, with 22 bases between them. Germline lookup yields CDR1 SGHVT and CDR2 SQSDAQ. This CDR3 spans 18 amino acids. The CDR3 spells CASSNRESPGVTGNTIYF. The CDR3 coding sequence is TGTGCCAGCAGCAACCGGGAGAGTCCGGGGGTTACTGGAAACACCATATATTTT.

This clone came up once. The V call is TRBV12-5, the J call TRBJ2-4; TRBD2 aligns across 12 bases. Germline-derived CDR1 and CDR2 are LGHNT and FRNRAP. J was trimmed by 3 bases and V by 5 bases; bases with no gene match: 11. The CDR3 spans 18 residues. DNA for the CDR3: TGTGCTAGTGGTCCTAGCGGGGGGGCCGGTTTGGGCAAAAACATTCAGTACTTC. It translates to CASGPSGGAGLGKNIQYF.

The chain carries TRBV27 and TRBJ1-2; the D gene is possibly TRBD1 (6 bases). Trimming left V 5 bases short and J 8 bases short, with 18 bases between. This CDR3 contains 14 residues. Germline CDR1 and CDR2: MNHEY and SMNVEV (reference sequence). As DNA, the CDR3 is TGTGCCAGCAGTCCATCTCCAGGGGCCGGGGGCTACACCTTC. Its translation: CASSPSPGAGGYTF.

CDR3: CASCTGMDYGYTF. The CDR3 bases are TGCGCCAGCTGTACAGGGATGGACTATGGCTACACCTTC. The rearrangement uses TRBV10-1 and TRBJ1-2; a weak D match, TRBD1 (6 bases). The CDR3 is 13 amino acids. V lost 8 bases, J lost 3 bases, and 13 bases lay in between. Germline loops: CDR1 WNHNN, CDR2 SYGVQD (reference sequence).

Only one count was recorded for this clone. This chain uses TRBV30 with TRBJ1-1; D perhaps matches TRBD1 (6 bases). The CDR3 contains 13 residues. V was clipped by 3 bases and J by 1 base, with 9 bases between them. Germline V gene sequence: CDR1 GTSNPN, CDR2 SVGIG (reference sequence). CDR3 bases: TGTGCCTGGAGGGGGGCCGGGAACACTGAAGCTTTCTTT. This codes for CAWRGAGNTEAFF.

The chain carries TRBV12-3 or TRBV12-4 and TRBJ1-5, with D possibly TRBD1 on 6 matching bases. The CDR3 runs to 13 residues. The V end lost 5 bases, the J end lost 2 bases, and 7 bases lay between the germline ends. This CDR3 is CASSEGGNQPQHF. CDR3 sequence (DNA): TGTGCCAGCAGTGAGGGGGGCAATCAGCCCCAGCATTTT.

The gene calls are TRBV19 and TRBJ2-1; 7 nucleotides agree with TRBD1. The CDR3 sequence is 15 residues long. After removal of 3 bases from V and 9 bases from J, the junction contained 11 bases not matched to a gene. Germline lookup yields CDR1 LNHDA and CDR2 SQIVND (reference sequence). The CDR3 is CASSIGTAMTGEQFF. CDR3 bases: TGTGCCAGTAGTATCGGGACAGCCATGACAGGTGAGCAGTTCTTC.

V is TRBV9 and J is TRBJ2-2; 10 bases map to TRBD2. In germline, CDR1 is SGDLS, CDR2 YYNGEE. The J segment lost 1 base and the V segment lost 1 base, leaving 4 bases of the junction unmatched. The CDR3 contains 17 residues. CDR3 sequence (DNA): TGTGCCAGCAGCGTACTAGCGGGGGCCCTGAACACCGGGGAGCTGTTTTTT. As protein: CASSVLAGALNTGELFF.

V usage is TRBV6-6 and J usage is TRBJ2-2; 7 bases are a match to TRBD1. Germline V gene data show CDR1 as MNHNY and CDR2 as SVGAGI (reference sequence). Losses at the gene ends were 6 bases for V and 4 bases for J; bases not matched to a gene: 5. The length of the CDR3 is 14 residues. The CDR3 DNA is TGTGCCAGCAGGGGGACAGAGGGCACCGGGGAGCTGTTTTTT. Translated, it gives CASRGTEGTGELFF.

This clone was detected only once. The rearrangement links TRBV27 to TRBJ2-4, with D possibly matching TRBD2 (6 bases). The CDR3 contains 14 residues. The germline V gene has CDR1 MNHEY and CDR2 SMNVEV (reference sequence). Trimming left V 3 bases short and J 8 bases short, with 14 bases between. The CDR3 nucleotides read TGTGCCAGCAGTTTGCGGGACCCTCTCGACATTCAGTACTTC. It translates to CASSLRDPLDIQYF.

This clone was recorded only once. This rearrangement joins TRBV5-6 to TRBJ1-1; TRBD1 aligns across 7 bases. This CDR3 spans 16 amino acids. J gave up 1 base and V 4 bases, and 10 bases lay outside the gene matches. Germline V gene lookup returns CDR1 SGHDT and CDR2 YYEEEE. CDR3 DNA: TGTGCCAGCAGCCCCAGGACAGGTCGTCGGAACACTGAAGCTTTCTTT. Its protein product is CASSPRTGRRNTEAFF.

The chain has TRBV28 and TRBJ1-1; TRBD1 matches 9 bases. The V gene end was trimmed by 6 bases and the J gene end by 5 bases; junction bases not matched to a gene: 16. CDR3 size: 17 residues. CDR1 and CDR2 (germline): MDHEN, SYDVKM. The DNA for the CDR3 is TGTGCCAGCAGACCGGTCCCGGGACAGGGAGGGGGAACTGAAGCTTTCTTT. Its protein product is CASRPVPGQGGGTEAFF.

This chain links TRBV28 with TRBJ2-1; 8 nucleotides line up with TRBD1. CDR1 is MDHEN, CDR2 SYDVKM, per germline. The V and J ends lost 5 bases and 15 bases, in that order; junction bases with no gene match: 18. This CDR3 region has 15 residues. CDR3 amino acids: CASSPRPGTGWEGFF. CDR3 bases: TGTGCCAGCAGTCCCCGTCCCGGGACAGGATGGGAAGGGTTCTTC.

The J gene is TRBJ2-2, the V gene TRBV19; 9 nucleotides agree with TRBD1. Germline assignment: CDR1 LNHDA and CDR2 SQIVND (reference sequence). The CDR3 consists of 15 residues. The trim removed 7 bases at V and 7 bases at J, leaving 10 bases unmatched. As DNA, the CDR3 is TGTGCCAGTACAGAGACAGGGGGATTCGGCGGGGAGCTGTTTTTT. Its translation: CASTETGGFGGELFF.

The chain combines TRBV14 with TRBJ2-7; a possible D gene is TRBD1 (5 bases). Germline V lookup: CDR1 SGHDN, CDR2 FVKESK. The CDR3 loop spans 11 amino acids. The ends were cut back, 5 bases at V and 13 bases at J, with 15 bases in the middle. The CDR3 nucleotides read TGTGCCAGCAGCACCCCATACAGGTTCTACTTC. Protein sequence: CASSTPYRFYF.

This rearrangement joins TRBV20-1 to TRBJ2-3, with no clear D. The length of the CDR3 is 14 residues. Looked up from germline, CDR1 is DFQATT and CDR2 is SNEGSKA (reference sequence). V was pared by 3 bases and J by 0 bases, with 10 bases between. CDR3 sequence reads: CSASPGASTDTQYF. In DNA form, the CDR3 reads TGCAGTGCTAGTCCAGGCGCTAGCACAGATACGCAGTATTTT.

The chain is built from TRBV29-1 and TRBJ2-7, with 7 bases that match TRBD1. The J segment lost 0 bases and the V segment lost 6 bases, leaving 11 bases of the junction unmatched. This CDR3 region has 15 residues. Germline CDR1 reads SQVTM; CDR2 reads ANQGSEA. The DNA of the CDR3 is TGCAGCGTCGAAAATACCGGGACAGTCTCCTACGAGCAGTACTTC. Amino acids: CSVENTGTVSYEQYF.

The CDR3 here is CASSGIRGSEQFF. The CDR3 DNA reads as TGTGCCAGCAGTGGCATTCGGGGTTCAGAGCAGTTCTTC. The chain uses TRBV6-6 and TRBJ2-1; tentatively, D is TRBD2 (5 bases). CDR1 MNHNY and CDR2 SVGAGI come from the germline V gene (reference sequence). V was trimmed by 5 bases and J by 10 bases, leaving 15 bases between them. This CDR3 is built from 13 residues.

The chain joins TRBV7-9 to TRBJ1-4; 9 bases match TRBD1. The germline CDR1 and CDR2 sequences are SEHNR and FQNEAQ (reference sequence). V shed 5 bases, J shed 7 bases, and the junction held 11 bases outside the gene matches. The CDR3 is 16 amino acids. CDR3 region: CASSPPGTGYGEKLFF. The CDR3 nucleotides are TGTGCCAGCAGCCCTCCAGGGACAGGGTATGGTGAAAAACTGTTTTTT.

The J gene is TRBJ2-2, the V gene TRBV5-6; tentative D call: TRBD2 (7 bases). Germline values: CDR1 SGHDT, CDR2 YYEEEE. This CDR3 is built from 15 residues. Trimming removed 1 base at V and 6 bases at J, with 13 bases between. The CDR3 DNA is TGTGCCAGCAGCTTGTGGGGGGGCGCGCCCGGGGAGCTGTTTTTT. The encoded protein is CASSLWGGAPGELFF.

CDR3 amino acids: CAISELMSDRGKSYGYTF. CDR3 nucleotides: TGTGCCATCAGTGAGTTGATGTCGGACAGGGGGAAATCTTATGGCTACACCTTC. The gene calls are TRBV10-3 and TRBJ1-2; 10 bases align to TRBD1. The CDR3 extends over 18 amino acids. V was pared by 1 base and J by 5 bases, with 13 bases of the junction left unmatched. The germline gives CDR1 ENHRY, CDR2 SYGVKD.

The rearrangement uses TRBV7-3 and TRBJ2-3; tentatively, D is TRBD2 (7 bases). CDR1 and CDR2 (germline): SGHTA, FQGTGA. V gave up 3 bases and J gave up 3 bases, with 13 bases separating them. This CDR3 spans 15 amino acids. DNA for the CDR3: TGTGCCAGCAGCTTGGGAGGGGGGCCAACAGATACGCAGTATTTT. Translated: CASSLGGGPTDTQYF.